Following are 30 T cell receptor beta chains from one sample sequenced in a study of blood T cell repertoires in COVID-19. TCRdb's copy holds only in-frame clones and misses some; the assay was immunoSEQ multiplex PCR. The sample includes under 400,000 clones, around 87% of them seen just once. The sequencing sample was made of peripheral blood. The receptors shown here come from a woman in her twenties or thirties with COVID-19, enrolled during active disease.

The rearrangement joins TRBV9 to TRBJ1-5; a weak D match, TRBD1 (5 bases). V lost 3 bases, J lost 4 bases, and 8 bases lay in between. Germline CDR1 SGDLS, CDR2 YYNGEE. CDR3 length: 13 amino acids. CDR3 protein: CASSAGTNQPQHF. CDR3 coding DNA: TGTGCCAGCAGCGCAGGGACTAATCAGCCCCAGCATTTT.

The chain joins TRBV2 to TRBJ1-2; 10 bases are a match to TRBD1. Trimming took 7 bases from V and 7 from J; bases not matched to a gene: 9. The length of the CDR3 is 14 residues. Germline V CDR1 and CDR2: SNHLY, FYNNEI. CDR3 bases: TGTGCCAGCAAGGCTGACAGGGGGCCTGGTGGCTACACCTTC. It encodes CASKADRGPGGYTF.

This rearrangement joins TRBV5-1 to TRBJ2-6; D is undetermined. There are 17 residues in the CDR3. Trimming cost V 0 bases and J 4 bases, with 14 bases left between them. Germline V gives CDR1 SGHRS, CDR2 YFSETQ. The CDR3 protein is CASSLGPVTPGANVLTF. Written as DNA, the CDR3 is TGCGCCAGCAGCTTGGGTCCAGTCACCCCCGGGGCCAACGTCCTGACTTTC.

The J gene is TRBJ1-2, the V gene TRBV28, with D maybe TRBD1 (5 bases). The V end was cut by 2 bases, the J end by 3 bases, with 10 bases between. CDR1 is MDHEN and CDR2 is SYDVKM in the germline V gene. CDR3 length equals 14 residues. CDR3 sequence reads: CASSLRVGDYGYTF. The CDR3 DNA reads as TGTGCCAGCAGTTTAAGGGTAGGGGACTATGGCTACACCTTC.

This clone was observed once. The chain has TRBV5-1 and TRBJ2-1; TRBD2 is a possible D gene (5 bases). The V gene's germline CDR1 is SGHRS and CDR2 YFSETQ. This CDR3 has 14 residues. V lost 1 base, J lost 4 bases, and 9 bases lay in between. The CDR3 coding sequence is TGCGCCAGCAGCTTGAACCGGGATTACAATGAGCAGTTCTTC. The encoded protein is CASSLNRDYNEQFF.

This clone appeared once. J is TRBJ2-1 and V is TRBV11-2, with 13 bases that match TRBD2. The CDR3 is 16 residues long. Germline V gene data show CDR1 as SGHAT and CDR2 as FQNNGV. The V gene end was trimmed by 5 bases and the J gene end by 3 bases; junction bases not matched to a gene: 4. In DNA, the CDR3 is TGTGCCAGCAGCCCACGACTAGCGGGAGGCTACAATGAGCAGTTCTTC. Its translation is CASSPRLAGGYNEQFF.

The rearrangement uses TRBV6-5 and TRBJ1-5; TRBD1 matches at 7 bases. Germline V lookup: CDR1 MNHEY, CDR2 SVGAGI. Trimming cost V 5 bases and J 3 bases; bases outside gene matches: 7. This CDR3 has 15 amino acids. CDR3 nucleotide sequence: TGTGCCAGCAGTACCCGGGACAGCGACAATCAGCCCCAGCATTTT. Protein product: CASSTRDSDNQPQHF.

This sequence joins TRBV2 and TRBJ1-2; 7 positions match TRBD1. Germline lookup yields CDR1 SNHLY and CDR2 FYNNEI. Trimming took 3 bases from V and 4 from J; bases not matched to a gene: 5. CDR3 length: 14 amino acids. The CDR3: CASSDKGAGYGYTF. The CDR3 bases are TGTGCCAGCAGTGATAAGGGGGCAGGCTATGGCTACACCTTC. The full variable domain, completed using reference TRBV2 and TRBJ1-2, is EPEVTQTPSHQVTQMGQEVILRCVPISNHLYFYWYRQILGQKVEFLVSFYNNEISEKSEIFDDQFSVERPDGSNFTLKIRSTKLEDSAMYFCASSDKGAGYGYTFGSGTRLTVV.

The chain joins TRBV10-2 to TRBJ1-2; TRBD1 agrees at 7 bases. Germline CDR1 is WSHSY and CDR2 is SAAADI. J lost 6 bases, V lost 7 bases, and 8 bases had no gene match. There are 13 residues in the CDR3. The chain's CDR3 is CASTQTGLNGYTF. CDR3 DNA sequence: TGCGCCAGCACCCAGACAGGGCTGAATGGCTACACCTTC.

The CDR3 is CASSYSTSGSINEQFF. CDR3 bases: TGTGCCAGCAGTTACTCAACTAGCGGGAGTATAAATGAGCAGTTCTTC. V and J are TRBV6-5 and TRBJ2-1; 11 bases align to TRBD2. CDR1 is MNHEY and CDR2 is SVGAGI in the germline V gene. The CDR3 is made up of 16 amino acids. Trimming removed 0 bases from V and 7 bases from J; junction bases left unmatched: 5.

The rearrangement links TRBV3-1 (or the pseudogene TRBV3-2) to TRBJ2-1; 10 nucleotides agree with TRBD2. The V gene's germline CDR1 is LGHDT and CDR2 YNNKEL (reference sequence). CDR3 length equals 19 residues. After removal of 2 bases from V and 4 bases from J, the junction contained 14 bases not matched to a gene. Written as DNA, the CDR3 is TGTGCCAGCAGCCAAAGGGACACCTGGGGACTAGCGCTTTACAATGAGCAGTTCTTC. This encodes CASSQRDTWGLALYNEQFF.

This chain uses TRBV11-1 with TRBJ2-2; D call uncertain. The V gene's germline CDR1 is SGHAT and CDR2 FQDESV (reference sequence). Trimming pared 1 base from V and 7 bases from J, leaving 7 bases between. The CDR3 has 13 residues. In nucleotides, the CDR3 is TGTGCCAGCAGCTTAGGTCAGGTCGGGGAGCTGTTTTTT. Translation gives CASSLGQVGELFF.

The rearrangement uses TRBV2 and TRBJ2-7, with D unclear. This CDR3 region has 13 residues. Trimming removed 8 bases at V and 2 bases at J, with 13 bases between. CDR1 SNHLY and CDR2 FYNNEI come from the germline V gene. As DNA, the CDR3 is TGTGCCAGCGTCGCAGGTATCCCCTACGAGCAGTACTTC. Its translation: CASVAGIPYEQYF.

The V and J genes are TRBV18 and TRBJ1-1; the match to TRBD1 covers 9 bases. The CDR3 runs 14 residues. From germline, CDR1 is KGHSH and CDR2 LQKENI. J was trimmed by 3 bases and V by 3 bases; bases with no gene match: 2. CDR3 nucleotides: TGTGCCAGCTCACCTAGACAGGGGGACACTGAAGCTTTCTTT. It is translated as CASSPRQGDTEAFF. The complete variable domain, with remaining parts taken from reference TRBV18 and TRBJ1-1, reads NAGVMQNPRHLVRRRGQEARLRCSPMKGHSHVYWYRQLPEEGLKFMVYLQKENIIDESGMPKERFSAEFPKEGPSILRIQQVVRGDSAAYFCASSPRQGDTEAFFGQGTRLTVV.

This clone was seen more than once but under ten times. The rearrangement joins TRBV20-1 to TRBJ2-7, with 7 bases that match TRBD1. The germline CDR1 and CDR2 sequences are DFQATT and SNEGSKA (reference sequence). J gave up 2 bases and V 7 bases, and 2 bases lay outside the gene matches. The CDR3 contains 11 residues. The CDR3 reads CSGGQTYEQYF. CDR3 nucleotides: TGCAGTGGGGGACAGACCTACGAGCAGTACTTC.

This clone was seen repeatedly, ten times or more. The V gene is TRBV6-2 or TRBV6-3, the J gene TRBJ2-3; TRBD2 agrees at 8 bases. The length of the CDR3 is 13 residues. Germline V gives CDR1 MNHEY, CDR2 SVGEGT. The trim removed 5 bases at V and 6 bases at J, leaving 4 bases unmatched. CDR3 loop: CASSERETDTQYF. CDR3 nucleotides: TGTGCCAGCAGTGAGCGGGAGACCGATACGCAGTATTTT.

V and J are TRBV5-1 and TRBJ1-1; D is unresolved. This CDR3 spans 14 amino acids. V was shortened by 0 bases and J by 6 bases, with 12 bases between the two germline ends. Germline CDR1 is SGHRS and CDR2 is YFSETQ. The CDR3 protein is CASSLAQLKAEAFF. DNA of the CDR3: TGCGCCAGCAGCTTGGCACAGCTCAAAGCTGAAGCTTTCTTT.

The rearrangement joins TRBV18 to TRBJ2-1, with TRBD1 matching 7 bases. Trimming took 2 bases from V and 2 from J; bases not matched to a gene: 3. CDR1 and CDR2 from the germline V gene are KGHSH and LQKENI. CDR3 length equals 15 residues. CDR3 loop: CASSPVQGAYNEQFF. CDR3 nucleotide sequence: TGTGCCAGCTCACCAGTTCAGGGGGCCTACAATGAGCAGTTCTTC.

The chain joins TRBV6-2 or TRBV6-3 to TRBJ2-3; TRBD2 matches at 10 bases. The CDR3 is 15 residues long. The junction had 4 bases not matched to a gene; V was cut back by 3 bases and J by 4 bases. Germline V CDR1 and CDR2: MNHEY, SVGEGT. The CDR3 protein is CASSYGLAGADTQYF. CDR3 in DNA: TGTGCCAGCAGTTATGGGCTAGCGGGAGCAGATACGCAGTATTTT.

The chain's CDR3 is CASSGGTGWYNEQFF. In nucleotides, the CDR3 is TGTGCCAGCAGTGGGGGGACAGGGTGGTACAATGAGCAGTTCTTC. This rearrangement joins TRBV28 to TRBJ2-1; TRBD1 agrees at 9 bases. Germline trimming cut 5 bases from V and 4 bases from J; bases unmatched to any gene: 6. The CDR3 spans 15 residues. Germline lookup yields CDR1 MDHEN and CDR2 SYDVKM.

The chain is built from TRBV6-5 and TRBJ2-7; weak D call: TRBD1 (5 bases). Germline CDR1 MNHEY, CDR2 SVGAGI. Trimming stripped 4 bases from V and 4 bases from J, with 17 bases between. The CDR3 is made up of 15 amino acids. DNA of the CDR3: TGTGCCAGCAGTTTGCGGACACGGTCTGGGTACGAGCAGTACTTC. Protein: CASSLRTRSGYEQYF.

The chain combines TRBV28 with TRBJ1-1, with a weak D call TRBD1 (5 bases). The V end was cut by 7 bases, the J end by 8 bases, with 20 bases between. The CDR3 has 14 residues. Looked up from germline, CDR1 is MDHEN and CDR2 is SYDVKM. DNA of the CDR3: TGTGCCAGCACAATTCACCCAAGACAGTACGAAGCTTTCTTT. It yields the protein CASTIHPRQYEAFF.

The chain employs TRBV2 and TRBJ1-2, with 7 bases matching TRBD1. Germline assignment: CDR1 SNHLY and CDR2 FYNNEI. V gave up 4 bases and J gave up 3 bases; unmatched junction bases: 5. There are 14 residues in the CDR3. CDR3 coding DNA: TGTGCCAGCAGTGGGGACAGTCGGGACTATGGCTACACCTTC. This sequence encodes CASSGDSRDYGYTF.

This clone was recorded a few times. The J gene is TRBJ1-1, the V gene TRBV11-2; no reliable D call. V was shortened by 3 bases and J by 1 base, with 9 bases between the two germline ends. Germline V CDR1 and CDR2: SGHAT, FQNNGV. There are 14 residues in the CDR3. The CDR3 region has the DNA TGTGCCAGCAGCTTCGGGTTTGGGAACACTGAAGCTTTCTTT. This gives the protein CASSFGFGNTEAFF.

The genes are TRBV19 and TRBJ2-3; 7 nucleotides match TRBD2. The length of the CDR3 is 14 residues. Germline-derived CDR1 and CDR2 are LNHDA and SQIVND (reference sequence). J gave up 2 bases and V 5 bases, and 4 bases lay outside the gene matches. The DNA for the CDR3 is TGTGCCAGTAGTGTGGGACTACCCACAGATACGCAGTATTTT. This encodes CASSVGLPTDTQYF. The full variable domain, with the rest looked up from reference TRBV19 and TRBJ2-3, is DGGITQSPKYLFRKEGQNVTLSCEQNLNHDAMYWYRQDPGQGLRLIYYSQIVNDFQKGDIAEGYSVSREKKESFPLTVTSAQKNPTAFYLCASSVGLPTDTQYFGPGTRLTVL.

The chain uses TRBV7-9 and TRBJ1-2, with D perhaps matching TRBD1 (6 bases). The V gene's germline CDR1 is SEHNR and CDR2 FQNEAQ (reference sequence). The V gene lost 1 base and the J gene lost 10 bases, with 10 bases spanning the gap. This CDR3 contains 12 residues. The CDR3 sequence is CASSLDRTAYTF. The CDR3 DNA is TGTGCCAGCAGCTTAGATCGGACAGCCTACACCTTC.

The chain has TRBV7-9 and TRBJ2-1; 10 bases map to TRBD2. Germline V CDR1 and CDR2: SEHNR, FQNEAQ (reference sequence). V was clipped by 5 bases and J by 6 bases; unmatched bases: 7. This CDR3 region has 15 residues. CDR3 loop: CASSQGTSVPNEQFF. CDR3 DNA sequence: TGTGCCAGCAGCCAAGGGACTAGCGTCCCCAATGAGCAGTTCTTC.

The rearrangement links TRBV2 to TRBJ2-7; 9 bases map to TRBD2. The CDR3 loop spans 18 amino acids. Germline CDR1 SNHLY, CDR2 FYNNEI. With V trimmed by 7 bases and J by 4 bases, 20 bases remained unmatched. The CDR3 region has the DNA TGTGCCAGCAAGGGGGGGCCTAGCGGGACCGCAGCCCCATACGAGCAGTACTTC. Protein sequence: CASKGGPSGTAAPYEQYF.

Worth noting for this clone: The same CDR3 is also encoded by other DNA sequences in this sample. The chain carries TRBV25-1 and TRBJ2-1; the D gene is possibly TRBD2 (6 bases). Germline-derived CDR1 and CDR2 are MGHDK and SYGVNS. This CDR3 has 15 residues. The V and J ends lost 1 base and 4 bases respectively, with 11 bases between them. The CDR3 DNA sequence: TGTGCCAGCAGTGAATTGAGCGGGTCTTACAATGAGCAGTTCTTC. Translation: CASSELSGSYNEQFF.

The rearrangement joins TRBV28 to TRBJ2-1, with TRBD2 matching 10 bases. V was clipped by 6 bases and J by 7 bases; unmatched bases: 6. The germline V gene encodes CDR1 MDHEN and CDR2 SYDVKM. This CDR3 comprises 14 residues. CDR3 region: CASSRTSGVNEQFF. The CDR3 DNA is TGTGCCAGCAGCCGGACTAGCGGAGTAAATGAGCAGTTCTTC.